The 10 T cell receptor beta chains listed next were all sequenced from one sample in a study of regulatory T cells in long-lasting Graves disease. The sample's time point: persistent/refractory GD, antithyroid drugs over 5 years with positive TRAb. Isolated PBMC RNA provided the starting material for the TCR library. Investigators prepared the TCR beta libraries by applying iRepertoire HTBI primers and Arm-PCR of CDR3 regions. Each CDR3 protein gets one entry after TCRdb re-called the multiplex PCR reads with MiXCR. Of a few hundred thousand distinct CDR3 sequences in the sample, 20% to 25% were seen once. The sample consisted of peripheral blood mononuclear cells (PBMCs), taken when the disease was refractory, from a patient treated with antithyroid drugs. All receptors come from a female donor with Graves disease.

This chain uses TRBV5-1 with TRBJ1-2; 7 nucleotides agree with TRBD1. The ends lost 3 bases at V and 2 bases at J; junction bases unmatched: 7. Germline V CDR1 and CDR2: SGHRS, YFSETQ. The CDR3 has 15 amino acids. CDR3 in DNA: TGCGCCAGCAGCTCGGCACTGGGACAGAACTATGGCTACACCTTC. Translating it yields CASSSALGQNYGYTF.

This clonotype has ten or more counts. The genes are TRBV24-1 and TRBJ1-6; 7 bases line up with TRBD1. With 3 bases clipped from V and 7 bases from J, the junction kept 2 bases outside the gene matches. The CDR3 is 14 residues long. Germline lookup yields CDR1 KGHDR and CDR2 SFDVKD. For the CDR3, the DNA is TGTGCCACCAGTGATGGGACAGAGAATTCACCCCTCCACTTT. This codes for CATSDGTENSPLHF.

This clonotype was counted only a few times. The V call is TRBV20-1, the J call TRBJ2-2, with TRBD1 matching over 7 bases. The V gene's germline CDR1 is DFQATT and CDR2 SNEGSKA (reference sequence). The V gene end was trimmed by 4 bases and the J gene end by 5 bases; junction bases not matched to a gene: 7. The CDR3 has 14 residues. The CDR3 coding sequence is TGCAGTGCTACCACAGGGGCCTGGACCGGGGAGCTGTTTTTT. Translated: CSATTGAWTGELFF.

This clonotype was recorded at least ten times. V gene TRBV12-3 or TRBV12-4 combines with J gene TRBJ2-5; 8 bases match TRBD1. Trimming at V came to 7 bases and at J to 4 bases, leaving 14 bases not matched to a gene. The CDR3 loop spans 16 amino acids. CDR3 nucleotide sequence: TGTGCCAGCACCCTGGGACAGGATCTCGGTGGAGAGACCCAGTACTTC. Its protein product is CASTLGQDLGGETQYF.

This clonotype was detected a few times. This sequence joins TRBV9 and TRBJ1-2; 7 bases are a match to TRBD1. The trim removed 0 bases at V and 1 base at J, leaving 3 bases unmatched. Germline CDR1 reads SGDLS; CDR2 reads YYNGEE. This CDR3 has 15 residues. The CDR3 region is CASSVGTGDNYGYTF. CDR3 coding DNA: TGTGCCAGCAGCGTAGGGACAGGTGATAACTATGGCTACACCTTC.

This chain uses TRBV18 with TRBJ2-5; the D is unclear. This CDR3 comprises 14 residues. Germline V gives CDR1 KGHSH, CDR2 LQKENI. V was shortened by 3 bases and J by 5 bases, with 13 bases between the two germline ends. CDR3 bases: TGTGCCAGCTCACCCGTTTTCGGTGTCGAGACCCAGTACTTC. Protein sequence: CASSPVFGVETQYF.

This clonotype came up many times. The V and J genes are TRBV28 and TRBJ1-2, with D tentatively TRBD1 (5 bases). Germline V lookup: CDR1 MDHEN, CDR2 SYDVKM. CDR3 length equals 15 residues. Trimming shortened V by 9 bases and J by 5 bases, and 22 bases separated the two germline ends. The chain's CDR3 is CASTSPGGGGYGYTF. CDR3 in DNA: TGTGCCAGTACTTCTCCTGGCGGGGGAGGATATGGCTACACCTTC.

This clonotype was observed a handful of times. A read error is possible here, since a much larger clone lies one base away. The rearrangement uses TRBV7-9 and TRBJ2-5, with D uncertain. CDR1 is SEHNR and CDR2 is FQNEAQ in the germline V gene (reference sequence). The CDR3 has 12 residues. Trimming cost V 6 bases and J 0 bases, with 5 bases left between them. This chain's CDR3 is CASRWDQETQYF. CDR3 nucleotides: TGTGCCAGCAGGTGGGACCAAGAGACCCAGTACTTC.

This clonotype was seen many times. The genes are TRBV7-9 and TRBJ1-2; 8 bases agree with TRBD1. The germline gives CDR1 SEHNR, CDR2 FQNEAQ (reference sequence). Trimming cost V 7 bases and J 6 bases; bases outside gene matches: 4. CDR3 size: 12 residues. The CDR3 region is CASTDRGDGYTF. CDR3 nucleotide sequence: TGTGCCAGCACCGACAGGGGAGATGGCTACACCTTC.

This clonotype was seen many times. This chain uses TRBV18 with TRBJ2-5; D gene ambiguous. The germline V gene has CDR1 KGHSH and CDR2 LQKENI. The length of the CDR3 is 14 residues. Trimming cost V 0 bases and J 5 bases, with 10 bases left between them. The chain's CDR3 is CASSPPSGWETQYF. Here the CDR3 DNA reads TGTGCCAGCTCACCACCGTCCGGTTGGGAGACCCAGTACTTC.